One sample yielded the 18 T cell receptor beta chains listed below, sequenced in a study of OX40 agonist ivuxolimab in advanced cancers. Sequenced by immunoSEQ multiplex PCR; TCRdb stores in-frame clones only, minus some. The repertoire holds over 70,000 clones, more than 80% seen once, with 0.4% to 0.55% in the top ten. Sequencing used CD4+ or CD8+ T cells sorted from blood, obtained in a trial of the OX40 agonist ivuxolimab. The receptor source for this set is an adult with an advanced solid tumor such as melanoma, head and neck, liver or kidney cancer.

The V call is TRBV9, the J call TRBJ2-1, with D tentatively TRBD1 (5 bases). CDR1 is SGDLS, CDR2 YYNGEE, per germline. Deletions cut 0 bases from V and 9 bases from J, with 13 bases between. The CDR3 length is 14 residues. CDR3 sequence (DNA): TGTGCCAGCAGCGTAGTGGGGCGAGATGGTGAGCAGTTCTTC. This translates into CASSVVGRDGEQFF.

This chain uses TRBV7-3 with TRBJ2-1, with D perhaps TRBD2 (6 bases). CDR3 length: 15 amino acids. Germline-derived CDR1 and CDR2 are SGHTA and FQGTGA. The ends were cut back, 0 bases at V and 8 bases at J, with 14 bases in the middle. CDR3 in amino acids: CASSLTAGRSHEQFF. In nucleotides, the CDR3 is TGTGCCAGCAGCTTAACGGCAGGGAGGAGTCATGAGCAGTTCTTC.

This chain connects TRBV5-4 to TRBJ2-7; TRBD2 matches 8 bases. Germline CDR1 and CDR2: SGHNT and YYREEE (reference sequence). The CDR3 is 15 amino acids. The V segment lost 2 bases and the J segment 7 bases; nucleotides outside the gene matches: 11. The DNA for the CDR3 is TGTGCCAGCAGCTTCGAAGCGGGAGCCCTGGGGGAGCAGTACTTC. Amino acids: CASSFEAGALGEQYF. Variable domain in full (rest from reference TRBV5-4 and TRBJ2-7): ETGVTQSPTHLIKTRGQQVTLRCSSQSGHNTVSWYQQALGQGPQFIFQYYREEENGRGNFPPRFSGLQFPNYSSELNVNALELDDSALYLCASSFEAGALGEQYFGPGTRLTVT.

This clone has only a few counts. This chain connects TRBV10-1 to TRBJ1-1; the D gene is possibly TRBD1 (5 bases). The CDR3 extends over 12 amino acids. The V end was cut by 5 bases, the J end by 10 bases, with 14 bases between. Looked up from germline, CDR1 is WNHNN and CDR2 is SYGVQD (reference sequence). CDR3 sequence reads: CASSPQGSPAFF. The CDR3 DNA sequence: TGCGCCAGCAGTCCTCAGGGTTCGCCAGCTTTCTTT.

The chain joins TRBV6-5 to TRBJ2-7, with no clear D. Germline V lookup: CDR1 MNHEY, CDR2 SVGAGI. The CDR3 sequence is 12 residues long. Trimming took off 4 bases at V and 7 bases at J, with 11 bases between the two ends. CDR3 sequence (DNA): TGTGCCAGCAGTTCTTACGGAAGGGAGCAGTACTTC. It translates to CASSSYGREQYF.

The chain uses TRBV6-5 and TRBJ1-4; no firm D call. CDR1 and CDR2 (germline): MNHEY, SVGAGI. V dropped 2 bases and J dropped 8 bases, with 9 bases sitting between them. The CDR3 extends over 13 amino acids. The CDR3 nucleotides are TGTGCCAGCAGTTACCTCAAGGGAGAAAAACTGTTTTTT. Translated, it gives CASSYLKGEKLFF.

The chain recombines TRBV29-1 with TRBJ2-3; 13 bases match TRBD2. The CDR3 length is 16 residues. Trimming cost V 6 bases and J 2 bases; bases outside gene matches: 8. Germline V gives CDR1 SQVTM, CDR2 ANQGSEA. The CDR3 reads CSVDSGLAGFTDTQYF. The CDR3 nucleotides are TGCAGCGTCGACTCGGGACTAGCGGGGTTCACAGATACGCAGTATTTT.

The sample holds a few counts of this clone. The V call is TRBV30, the J call TRBJ1-1, with a possible D match to TRBD1 (5 bases). The V end was cut by 3 bases, the J end by 11 bases, with 16 bases between. Germline loops: CDR1 GTSNPN, CDR2 SVGIG (reference sequence). The CDR3 covers 12 residues. The CDR3 spells CAWSPGGMTAFF. Written as DNA, the CDR3 is TGTGCCTGGAGCCCCGGGGGAATGACGGCTTTCTTT.

The rearrangement links TRBV6-5 to TRBJ2-7; no definite D call. With 6 bases removed from V and 9 bases from J, the gap between germline ends came to 12 bases. CDR1 is MNHEY, CDR2 SVGAGI, per germline. The CDR3 extends over 11 amino acids. CDR3: CASSTPSGQYF. CDR3 coding DNA: TGTGCCAGCAGCACCCCCTCTGGGCAGTACTTC.

This clone was counted a few times. As DNA, the CDR3 is TGTGCCAGCAGTAGGGTGGGGAATTCGGAAAAACTGTTTTTT. This translates into CASSRVGNSEKLFF. The gene calls are TRBV6-1 and TRBJ1-4; D not certain. The CDR3 covers 14 residues. The V gene's germline CDR1 is MNHNS and CDR2 SASEGT. The V end lost 5 bases, the J end lost 8 bases, and 15 bases lay between the germline ends.

The chain couples TRBV29-1 to TRBJ2-1; 12 nucleotides align to TRBD1. V dropped 6 bases and J dropped 7; count of bases not matched to a gene: 10. The CDR3 is 15 amino acids. Germline V CDR1 and CDR2: SQVTM, ANQGSEA. The CDR3 here is CSVGPGQGAENEQFF. In nucleotides, the CDR3 is TGCAGCGTAGGACCGGGACAGGGGGCTGAGAATGAGCAGTTCTTC.

This clone was seen just once. This rearrangement joins TRBV5-1 to TRBJ2-5; no definite D call. Trimming took off 2 bases at V and 2 bases at J, with 4 bases between the two ends. Per germline, CDR1 SGHRS and CDR2 YFSETQ. The CDR3 loop spans 12 amino acids. CDR3 residues: CASSFFQETQYF. CDR3 coding DNA: TGCGCCAGCAGCTTCTTTCAAGAGACCCAGTACTTC.

The J gene is TRBJ2-7, the V gene TRBV5-1; TRBD2 matches 9 bases. The germline V gene has CDR1 SGHRS and CDR2 YFSETQ. V gave up 4 bases and J gave up 2 bases; unmatched junction bases: 4. The CDR3 consists of 14 residues. The CDR3 DNA reads TGCGCCAGCAGCCCCTCTAGCGGGACCTACGAGCAGTACTTC. Its translation: CASSPSSGTYEQYF. The variable domain in full, completed from reference TRBV5-1 and TRBJ2-7, reads KAGVTQTPRYLIKTRGQQVTLSCSPISGHRSVSWYQQTPGQGLQFLFEYFSETQRNKGNFPGRFSGRQFSNSRSEMNVSTLELGDSALYLCASSPSSGTYEQYFGPGTRLTVT.

V usage is TRBV6-6 and J usage is TRBJ2-4; D unresolved. The germline gives CDR1 MNHNY, CDR2 SVGAGI (reference sequence). The V end was cut by 5 bases, the J end by 6 bases, with 8 bases between. There are 12 residues in the CDR3. CDR3 residues: CASSGVGNIQYF. In nucleotides, the CDR3 is TGTGCCAGCAGTGGCGTAGGAAACATTCAGTACTTC.

The chain recombines TRBV5-1 with TRBJ2-3, with D possibly matching TRBD2 (5 bases). CDR3 length: 16 amino acids. CDR1 is SGHRS and CDR2 is YFSETQ in the germline V gene. V was pared by 3 bases and J by 1 base, with 15 bases between. In DNA, the CDR3 is TGCGCCAGCAGCTCTGGAGGTACTCTCCGCACAGATACGCAGTATTTT. It translates to CASSSGGTLRTDTQYF.

The genes are TRBV11-1 and TRBJ1-5, with a possible D match to TRBD1 (6 bases). Germline V CDR1 and CDR2: SGHAT, FQDESV (reference sequence). This CDR3 region has 14 residues. V gave up 5 bases and J gave up 0 bases, with 8 bases separating them. In DNA form, the CDR3 reads TGTGCCAGCAGCAAGGACAGTAGCAATCAGCCCCAGCATTTT. It translates to CASSKDSSNQPQHF.

The V and J genes are TRBV7-8 and TRBJ1-4; 7 bases fit TRBD1. The junction had 10 bases not matched to a gene; V was cut back by 5 bases and J by 7 bases. Germline V lookup: CDR1 SGHVS, CDR2 FQNEAQ. This CDR3 region has 15 residues. CDR3 coding DNA: TGTGCCAGCAGCGTGACAGGGCCCAGGGGTGAAAAACTGTTTTTT. Its protein product is CASSVTGPRGEKLFF.

This chain joins TRBV7-3 and TRBJ1-1; D ambiguous. Germline V gives CDR1 SGHTA, CDR2 FQGTGA. Trimming left V 5 bases short and J 1 base short, with 8 bases between. This CDR3 is built from 13 residues. This chain's CDR3 is CASSDQWNTEAFF. DNA of the CDR3: TGTGCCAGCAGCGACCAATGGAACACTGAAGCTTTCTTT.